One sample yielded the 26 T cell receptor beta chains listed below, sequenced in a study of cytomegalovirus exposure and HLA in healthy donors. Clones were read by immunoSEQ multiplex PCR, and TCRdb kept only the in-frame ones, dropping some. The sample lists a few hundred thousand clones, around 91% occurring once. The material sequenced was PBMCs. The receptors were gathered from a woman between 18 and 29 years old in good health and CMV-seronegative.

J is TRBJ2-5 and V is TRBV15; 7 bases agree with TRBD1. Germline V gives CDR1 LNHNV, CDR2 YYDKDF (reference sequence). This CDR3 has 15 amino acids. Trimming cost V 0 bases and J 2 bases; bases outside gene matches: 3. The CDR3 coding sequence is TGTGCCACCAGCAGAGATGAGGGGGCACAAGAGACCCAGTACTTC. The encoded protein is CATSRDEGAQETQYF. Full variable domain (remainder filled in from reference TRBV15 and TRBJ2-5): DAMVIQNPRYQVTQFGKPVTLSCSQTLNHNVMYWYQQKSSQAPKLLFHYYDKDFNNEADTPDNFQSRRPNTSFCFLDIRSPGLGDTAMYLCATSRDEGAQETQYFGPGTRLLVL.

CDR3 sequence (DNA): TGTGCCAGCAGTGAAGTGGCAGGGGGAAGGAATTCACCCCTCCACTTT. Protein product: CASSEVAGGRNSPLHF. The gene calls are TRBV25-1 and TRBJ1-6; TRBD1 matches at 7 bases. V shed 2 bases, J shed 7 bases, and the junction held 8 bases outside the gene matches. In germline, CDR1 is MGHDK, CDR2 SYGVNS. The CDR3 runs to 16 residues.

The J gene is TRBJ1-5, the V gene TRBV7-9; the D gene is possibly TRBD1 (6 bases). This CDR3 is 16 amino acids long. Trimming took off 4 bases at V and 6 bases at J, with 19 bases between the two ends. Looked up from germline, CDR1 is SEHNR and CDR2 is FQNEAQ (reference sequence). The CDR3: CASSSNQGFRLQPQHF. DNA of the CDR3: TGTGCCAGCAGCTCCAACCAGGGGTTCCGGCTTCAGCCCCAGCATTTT.

The chain carries TRBV9 and TRBJ1-4; 7 nucleotides agree with TRBD1. Trimming took 3 bases from V and 4 from J; bases not matched to a gene: 3. CDR3 size: 14 residues. Germline CDR1 reads SGDLS; CDR2 reads YYNGEE. This chain's CDR3 is CASSGRQGNEKLFF. The CDR3 DNA reads as TGTGCCAGCAGCGGGAGACAGGGTAATGAAAAACTGTTTTTT.

This chain joins TRBV6-5 and TRBJ2-7; 7 nucleotides align to TRBD1. This CDR3 contains 14 residues. The germline CDR1 and CDR2 sequences are MNHEY and SVGAGI. V lost 1 base and J lost 2; bases outside the gene matches: 2. CDR3 DNA: TGTGCCAGCAGTTACTATGGGACAGCCTACGAGCAGTACTTC. Protein sequence: CASSYYGTAYEQYF.

Concerning this clone itself: The same CDR3 also results from other DNA sequences found in this sample. The chain carries TRBV5-4 and TRBJ1-1; 9 nucleotides align to TRBD1. Germline assignment: CDR1 SGHNT and CDR2 YYREEE (reference sequence). J was trimmed by 5 bases and V by 2 bases; bases with no gene match: 1. The CDR3 has 13 amino acids. DNA for the CDR3: TGTGCCAGCAGCTTTGGACAGGGGACTGAAGCTTTCTTT. Translated: CASSFGQGTEAFF.

The chain uses TRBV9 and TRBJ2-7; D is perhaps TRBD2 (6 bases). The CDR3 extends over 15 amino acids. Germline V CDR1 and CDR2: SGDLS, YYNGEE. Trimming shortened V by 0 bases and J by 2 bases, and 12 bases separated the two germline ends. The CDR3 coding sequence is TGTGCCAGCAGCGTAGCTGGCGGGGAGGCCTACGAGCAGTACTTC. Protein sequence: CASSVAGGEAYEQYF. Variable domain in full (rest from reference TRBV9 and TRBJ2-7): DSGVTQTPKHLITATGQRVTLRCSPRSGDLSVYWYQQSLDQGLQFLIQYYNGEERAKGNILERFSAQQFPDLHSELNLSSLELGDSALYFCASSVAGGEAYEQYFGPGTRLTVT.

V usage is TRBV6-5 and J usage is TRBJ2-1; tentatively, D is TRBD1 (8 bases). Trimming pared 6 bases from V and 1 base from J, leaving 10 bases between. This CDR3 contains 14 residues. Germline V gives CDR1 MNHEY, CDR2 SVGAGI. The CDR3 sequence: CASRQGGSYNEQFF. The CDR3 DNA follows: TGTGCCAGCAGACAGGGGGGGTCCTACAATGAGCAGTTCTTC.

The J gene is TRBJ2-3, the V gene TRBV4-1; 8 positions match TRBD2. The CDR3 sequence is 16 residues long. The germline V gene encodes CDR1 MGHRA and CDR2 YSYEKL. The J segment lost 2 bases and the V segment lost 1 base, leaving 5 bases of the junction unmatched. The CDR3, as DNA: TGCGCCAGCAGCCAAGTAGCGGGGATAAACACAGATACGCAGTATTTT. Translation: CASSQVAGINTDTQYF.

The chain employs TRBV7-7 and TRBJ1-5, with 10 bases identical to TRBD1. From germline, CDR1 is SSHAT and CDR2 FNYEAQ (reference sequence). After removal of 5 bases from V and 4 bases from J, the junction contained 5 bases not matched to a gene. The CDR3 spans 15 residues. CDR3 sequence: CASSARTGGNQPQHF. CDR3 bases: TGTGCCAGCAGCGCCCGGACAGGGGGAAATCAGCCCCAGCATTTT.

The V call is TRBV2, the J call TRBJ1-3; tentative D call: TRBD1 (6 bases). CDR1 is SNHLY and CDR2 is FYNNEI in the germline V gene. This CDR3 has 14 residues. V was cut by 11 bases and J by 0 bases, with 14 bases left in between. The CDR3 sequence: CAEQDSYSGNTIYF. CDR3 in DNA: TGTGCCGAACAGGACAGCTACTCTGGAAACACCATATATTTT.

The V call is TRBV6-4, the J call TRBJ2-2; TRBD1 might be the D (6 bases). V was trimmed by 0 bases and J by 6 bases, leaving 8 bases between them. The germline V gene encodes CDR1 MRHNA and CDR2 SNTAGT. The CDR3 is made up of 14 amino acids. The CDR3 nucleotides are TGTGCCAGCAGTGACTCTGGGGGCGCCGGGGAGCTGTTTTTT. This translates into CASSDSGGAGELFF.

This rearrangement joins TRBV29-1 to TRBJ2-2; D unresolved. Germline CDR1 reads SQVTM; CDR2 reads ANQGSEA. This CDR3 is built from 14 residues. The V and J ends lost 0 bases and 1 base respectively, with 6 bases between them. The DNA of the CDR3 is TGCAGCGTTGAAGAAATAAAGAACACCGGGGAGCTGTTTTTT. As protein: CSVEEIKNTGELFF.

This chain uses TRBV6-6 with TRBJ2-7, with a tentative D call TRBD1 (5 bases). CDR3 length equals 13 residues. The germline V and J ends were trimmed by 5 bases and 4 bases, with 12 bases remaining between them. The germline V gene has CDR1 MNHNY and CDR2 SVGAGI (reference sequence). CDR3 DNA: TGTGCCAGCAGTACCGCCCAGGGATACGAGCAGTACTTC. Translation: CASSTAQGYEQYF.

This chain joins TRBV13 and TRBJ1-2; TRBD1 matches 11 bases. The ends lost 5 bases at V and 4 bases at J; junction bases unmatched: 6. The CDR3 extends over 15 amino acids. Germline V CDR1 and CDR2: PRHDT, FYEKMQ (reference sequence). DNA for the CDR3: TGTGCCAGCAGCCCACGGACAGGGGGCGGCTATGGCTACACCTTC. This gives the protein CASSPRTGGGYGYTF.

V usage is TRBV15 and J usage is TRBJ1-4; TRBD1 is a possible D gene (6 bases). Germline CDR1 and CDR2: LNHNV and YYDKDF (reference sequence). This CDR3 is 14 amino acids long. V lost 3 bases, J lost 1 base, and 6 bases lay in between. For the CDR3, the DNA is TGTGCCACCAGCAGCAGGGGAACTAATGAAAAACTGTTTTTT. Translation gives CATSSRGTNEKLFF.

The rearrangement uses TRBV28 and TRBJ2-7, with 9 positions matching TRBD2. The CDR3 runs 16 residues. With 2 bases clipped from V and 2 bases from J, the junction kept 7 bases outside the gene matches. Germline CDR1 reads MDHEN; CDR2 reads SYDVKM. The CDR3 DNA is TGTGCCAGCAGTTTAGGGCCTAGCGGGGTTCCCTACGAGCAGTACGTC. Protein product: CASSLGPSGVPYEQYV.

This chain uses TRBV18 with TRBJ1-5; D is uncertain. Trimming stripped 1 base from V and 4 bases from J, with 5 bases between. Germline CDR1 reads KGHSH; CDR2 reads LQKENI. CDR3 length: 13 residues. The CDR3 sequence: CASSPRQNQPQHF. The CDR3 nucleotides read TGTGCCAGCTCACCACGTCAGAATCAGCCCCAGCATTTT.

This clone was seen just once. This rearrangement joins TRBV4-1 to TRBJ2-1, with a possible D match to TRBD2 (6 bases). Germline V gene data show CDR1 as MGHRA and CDR2 as YSYEKL. This CDR3 has 15 amino acids. V lost 1 base and J lost 0, with 7 bases in between. In nucleotides, the CDR3 is TGCGCCAGCAGCCAAGTGGGGGGCTCCTACAATGAGCAGTTCTTC. Its protein is CASSQVGGSYNEQFF.

The chain's CDR3 is CASSKEGSGDTQYF. CDR3 DNA sequence: TGTGCCAGCAGCAAAGAGGGGTCGGGAGATACGCAGTATTTT. The chain combines TRBV21-1 with TRBJ2-3; TRBD1, the table's D call, lacks a check against the DNA. TRBV21-1 constitutes a pseudogene. The CDR3 is made up of 14 amino acids.

This clone was observed once. The V call is TRBV2, the J call TRBJ2-7; no reliable D call. Trimming stripped 0 bases from V and 3 bases from J, with 9 bases between. Germline assignment: CDR1 SNHLY and CDR2 FYNNEI. The CDR3 runs 14 residues. In DNA, the CDR3 is TGTGCCAGCAGTGAAGCGCTTACAGACTACGAGCAGTACGTC. The encoded protein is CASSEALTDYEQYV.

The chain employs TRBV2 and TRBJ2-2; tentative D call: TRBD1 (6 bases). CDR3 length: 14 residues. The V end lost 6 bases, the J end lost 1 base, and 9 bases lay between the germline ends. Looked up from germline, CDR1 is SNHLY and CDR2 is FYNNEI. The CDR3 DNA reads TGTGCCAGCAGAGTGGACAGGAACACCGGGGAGCTGTTTTTT. Its protein is CASRVDRNTGELFF.

CDR3 amino acids: CASSDPRFGRGADTQYF. The CDR3 region has the DNA TGCGCCAGCAGTGACCCACGTTTCGGCAGGGGAGCAGATACGCAGTATTTT. V and J are TRBV10-1 and TRBJ2-3, with a weak D call TRBD1 (6 bases). The ends were cut back, 3 bases at V and 4 bases at J, with 20 bases in the middle. CDR3 size: 17 residues. CDR1 and CDR2 (germline): WNHNN, SYGVQD (reference sequence).

This sequence joins TRBV6-1 and TRBJ2-1, with D perhaps TRBD2 (5 bases). CDR1 and CDR2 (germline): MNHNS, SASEGT. This CDR3 is built from 17 residues. V was clipped by 4 bases and J by 0 bases, with 16 bases between them. CDR3 in DNA: TGTGCCAGCAGTGCCCGGATCGGACGGGACTCCTACAATGAGCAGTTCTTC. Its protein is CASSARIGRDSYNEQFF.

V usage is TRBV5-1 and J usage is TRBJ1-4; perhaps TRBD1 as D (6 bases). V lost 5 bases and J 8 bases, leaving 22 bases between the germline ends. The CDR3 spans 16 residues. CDR1 and CDR2 from the germline V gene are SGHRS and YFSETQ. The CDR3: CASSQGPGMREEKLFF. CDR3 bases: TGCGCCAGCAGTCAGGGGCCAGGAATGAGGGAGGAAAAACTGTTTTTT.

The chain employs TRBV4-1 and TRBJ1-5; 8 bases agree with TRBD1. The germline V gene encodes CDR1 MGHRA and CDR2 YSYEKL. V shed 2 bases and J 4 bases; nucleotides not matched to a gene: 10. The CDR3 contains 17 residues. The chain's CDR3 is CASSQQTGGLTNQPQHF. DNA for the CDR3: TGCGCCAGCAGCCAACAAACAGGGGGTTTAACGAATCAGCCCCAGCATTTT.